This TCR beta chain was sequenced during a study of PD-L1 blockade in urothelial cancer. Overall study context: Every 3 weeks, patients received intravenous atezolizumab 1,200 mg, beginning 2014. About 85% of the roughly 30 patients comprised males who had bladder-origin urothelial cancer. Blood underwent analysis 3 weeks (second dose) and 6 weeks after treatment began.

V shed 4 bases and J shed 5 bases, with 17 bases lying between them. Germline CDR1 is SGHVS and CDR2 is FNYEAQ. The CDR3 is 16 amino acids. The protocol was immunoSEQ multiplex PCR, while the TCRdb copy is restricted to in-frame clones and leaves out a portion. The sample has 50,000 or so clones, about 86% seen once. General study results and limits: Patients with below-median pretreatment blood clonality survived longer.

Comment on this clone: Its antigen is undetermined.

Time point of the sample: peripheral blood 6 weeks after treatment start. J is TRBJ1-4 and V is TRBV7-6; a weak D match, TRBD1 (6 bases). The TCR comes from a man aged 55 to 70 with urothelial cancer. The material sequenced was PBMCs, taken around atezolizumab (anti-PD-L1) treatment. CDR3 DNA sequence: TGTGCCAGCAGCTCCACGGACAGCGAGCACAATGAAAAACTGTTTTTT. This encodes CASSSTDSEHNEKLFF.